Below, 22 T cell receptor beta chains from the same sample are listed, as sequenced in a study of PD-L1 blockade in urothelial cancer. Libraries were prepared by immunoSEQ multiplex PCR; TCRdb keeps only in-frame clonotypes and omits some of them. Of about 51,000 clones detected, about 86% appear once; the ten largest clones hold about a sixth. This specimen was PBMCs, taken around atezolizumab (anti-PD-L1) treatment. The receptors were sampled from a man in his 60s with urothelial cancer.

This clone has just a few counts. This chain uses TRBV29-1 with TRBJ1-1, with TRBD1 matching over 7 bases. Germline V CDR1 and CDR2: SQVTM, ANQGSEA. This CDR3 has 13 residues. Losses at the gene ends were 6 bases for V and 0 bases for J; bases not matched to a gene: 4. CDR3 DNA sequence: TGCAGCGTGGGACAGCGGATGAACACTGAAGCTTTCTTT. Translation: CSVGQRMNTEAFF.

The V and J genes are TRBV6-6 and TRBJ2-1; maybe TRBD1 (6 bases). Looked up from germline, CDR1 is MNHNY and CDR2 is SVGAGI (reference sequence). The V and J ends lost 0 bases and 7 bases respectively, with 13 bases between them. This CDR3 spans 15 amino acids. For the CDR3, the DNA is TGTGCCAGCAGTTACTCCCTGGGGGCGCGGAATGAGCAGTTCTTC. Protein product: CASSYSLGARNEQFF.

The chain joins TRBV9 to TRBJ2-7; 8 nucleotides line up with TRBD1. This CDR3 is 17 amino acids long. Per germline, CDR1 SGDLS and CDR2 YYNGEE. Germline trimming cut 4 bases from V and 6 bases from J; bases unmatched to any gene: 18. The CDR3 coding sequence is TGTGCCAGCAGCTCGAACATAGGCGGGACAGGTCAATCCGAGCAGTACTTC. It translates to CASSSNIGGTGQSEQYF.

Regarding this clone: The limits of the CDR3 on the DNA are not certain, so only TCRdb's listed CDR3 is given. This chain links TRBV21-1 with TRBJ2-5; the table's D call TRBD2 went unverified against the DNA. TRBV21-1 represents a pseudogene. Including both end residues, the CDR3 is 16 amino acids long. The CDR3: CASSKVGRGAQETQYF.

V usage is TRBV5-4 and J usage is TRBJ1-1; weak D call: TRBD1 (5 bases). The CDR3 runs 17 residues. CDR1 and CDR2 (germline): SGHNT, YYREEE (reference sequence). The V gene lost 4 bases and the J gene lost 2 bases, with 21 bases spanning the gap. The CDR3 nucleotides are TGTGCCAGCAGCCGGCCCCTACAGGAAGAGATCAACACTGAAGCTTTCTTT. It is translated as CASSRPLQEEINTEAFF.

The chain carries TRBV6-5 and TRBJ2-7; no clear D gene. V lost 7 bases and J lost 0, with 13 bases in between. Germline CDR1 is MNHEY and CDR2 is SVGAGI. The CDR3 is 14 amino acids. DNA of the CDR3: TGTGCCAGCACCGTAACATGGAGCTCCTACGAGCAGTACTTC. Protein product: CASTVTWSSYEQYF.

V usage is TRBV10-3 and J usage is TRBJ2-5, with TRBD2 matching over 7 bases. J lost 0 bases, V lost 9 bases, and 7 bases had no gene match. Per the germline V gene, CDR1 is ENHRY and CDR2 is SYGVKD. CDR3 length: 14 residues. DNA for the CDR3: TGTGCCATTAGGACTAGTGAGAACCAAGAGACCCAGTACTTC. This encodes CAIRTSENQETQYF.

Judged by abundance, this clone is medium-sized. V and J are TRBV19 and TRBJ1-5; tentative D call: TRBD1 (6 bases). The CDR3 contains 15 residues. From germline, CDR1 is LNHDA and CDR2 SQIVND (reference sequence). V dropped 7 bases and J dropped 0 bases, with 13 bases sitting between them. The CDR3 protein is CASTGGQISNQPQHF. CDR3 nucleotides: TGTGCCAGTACCGGTGGACAGATTAGCAATCAGCCCCAGCATTTT.

The rearrangement joins TRBV27 to TRBJ1-5; no clear D. This CDR3 comprises 15 residues. The germline V gene has CDR1 MNHEY and CDR2 SMNVEV (reference sequence). V lost 2 bases to trimming and J lost 6 bases, with 14 bases between them. In DNA form, the CDR3 reads TGTGCCAGCAGTTTAAACTCTCTCGGGAGTCAGCCCCAGCATTTT. Its translation is CASSLNSLGSQPQHF.

This CDR3 is CASSADPGPSGNTIYF. The DNA of the CDR3 is TGTGCCAGCAGCGCCGACCCAGGGCCCTCTGGAAACACCATATATTTT. V and J are TRBV9 and TRBJ1-3; weak D call: TRBD1 (5 bases). Trimming took off 3 bases at V and 0 bases at J, with 13 bases between the two ends. Germline CDR1 is SGDLS and CDR2 is YYNGEE. The CDR3 is 16 amino acids.

V gene TRBV6-1 combines with J gene TRBJ1-1; 8 nucleotides align to TRBD1. Trimming cost V 10 bases and J 1 base; bases outside gene matches: 5. CDR1 and CDR2 (germline): MNHNS, SASEGT. The CDR3 spans 13 residues. The DNA of the CDR3 is TGTGCCACCGAGACAGGGGAGAACACTGAAGCTTTCTTT. This gives the protein CATETGENTEAFF.

This clone has more than one count but fewer than ten. V usage is TRBV19 and J usage is TRBJ2-1; perhaps TRBD2 as D (5 bases). Germline CDR1 is LNHDA and CDR2 is SQIVND (reference sequence). The CDR3 length is 15 residues. V gave up 2 bases and J gave up 7 bases, with 15 bases separating them. The CDR3 DNA follows: TGTGCCAGTAGTATATCTGGCGGGTATAGAAATGAGCAGTTCTTC. This gives the protein CASSISGGYRNEQFF.

The chain carries TRBV2 and TRBJ2-3; 9 bases agree with TRBD2. The ends lost 7 bases at V and 1 base at J; junction bases unmatched: 9. This CDR3 is built from 16 residues. The germline gives CDR1 SNHLY, CDR2 FYNNEI. CDR3 loop: CASIQRSSGGTDTQYF. Here the CDR3 DNA reads TGTGCCAGCATCCAAAGGTCTAGCGGGGGCACAGATACGCAGTATTTT. Full variable domain (remainder filled in from reference TRBV2 and TRBJ2-3): EPEVTQTPSHQVTQMGQEVILRCVPISNHLYFYWYRQILGQKVEFLVSFYNNEISEKSEIFDDQFSVERPDGSNFTLKIRSTKLEDSAMYFCASIQRSSGGTDTQYFGPGTRLTVL.

This clone was seen once. This chain joins TRBV5-1 and TRBJ2-7; TRBD2 matches at 9 bases. The CDR3 covers 15 residues. The germline V gene has CDR1 SGHRS and CDR2 YFSETQ. V shed 5 bases, J shed 3 bases, and the junction held 9 bases outside the gene matches. Here the CDR3 reads CASRGGLAQNYEQYF. The CDR3 bases are TGCGCCAGCAGAGGCGGACTAGCGCAAAACTACGAGCAGTACTTC.

The chain employs TRBV18 and TRBJ1-5; tentative D call: TRBD1 (6 bases). The CDR3 has 17 amino acids. Germline CDR1 is KGHSH and CDR2 is LQKENI. The ends were cut back, 3 bases at V and 2 bases at J, with 17 bases in the middle. CDR3 in amino acids: CASSPGTGSSGNQPQHF. CDR3 nucleotides: TGTGCCAGCTCACCGGGCACAGGGAGTAGCGGCAATCAGCCCCAGCATTTT.

This clone was seen more than once but under ten times. CDR3 amino acids: CASRLPPGQKYNEQFF. The CDR3 coding sequence is TGTGCCAGCAGACTCCCTCCGGGACAGAAATACAATGAGCAGTTCTTC. J is TRBJ2-1 and V is TRBV6-4; TRBD1 matches 7 bases. CDR1 and CDR2 from the germline V gene are MRHNA and SNTAGT. V shed 6 bases and J 4 bases; nucleotides not matched to a gene: 12. The CDR3 contains 16 residues.

The sample holds one count of this clone. The chain uses TRBV25-1 and TRBJ2-7; 8 positions match TRBD1. The germline V gene encodes CDR1 MGHDK and CDR2 SYGVNS. CDR3 length: 18 amino acids. V gave up 0 bases and J gave up 6 bases; unmatched junction bases: 16. CDR3 amino acids: CASSEYSAGQGVPREQYF. Written as DNA, the CDR3 is TGTGCCAGCAGTGAATATTCGGCCGGACAGGGCGTCCCCCGCGAGCAGTACTTC.

This sequence joins TRBV30 and TRBJ1-5; D not certain. The CDR3 has 14 amino acids. Per the germline V gene, CDR1 is GTSNPN and CDR2 is SVGIG (reference sequence). V lost 5 bases, J lost 0 bases, and 11 bases lay in between. The CDR3 sequence: CAWDPGNSNQPQHF. The CDR3 DNA reads as TGTGCCTGGGACCCCGGGAATAGCAATCAGCCCCAGCATTTT.

The gene calls are TRBV14 and TRBJ1-1, with D perhaps TRBD1 (6 bases). Germline-derived CDR1 and CDR2 are SGHDN and FVKESK. V was cut by 6 bases and J by 3 bases, with 17 bases left in between. The CDR3 is made up of 15 amino acids. CDR3 loop: CASSTLQGGDTEAFF. The CDR3 nucleotides read TGTGCCAGCAGTACCTTACAGGGAGGGGACACTGAAGCTTTCTTT.

The genes are TRBV2 and TRBJ2-7; D is perhaps TRBD1 (5 bases). V shed 4 bases and J shed 0 bases, with 19 bases lying between them. The length of the CDR3 is 17 residues. The germline V gene has CDR1 SNHLY and CDR2 FYNNEI. CDR3: CASSVDSYGLDSYEQYF. In nucleotides, the CDR3 is TGTGCCAGCAGTGTAGACAGCTACGGGCTAGACTCCTACGAGCAGTACTTC. The full variable domain, completed using reference TRBV2 and TRBJ2-7, is EPEVTQTPSHQVTQMGQEVILRCVPISNHLYFYWYRQILGQKVEFLVSFYNNEISEKSEIFDDQFSVERPDGSNFTLKIRSTKLEDSAMYFCASSVDSYGLDSYEQYFGPGTRLTVT.

The chain carries TRBV28 and TRBJ2-6, with D possibly TRBD1 on 5 matching bases. The V end was cut by 6 bases, the J end by 0 bases, with 9 bases between. The CDR3 length is 15 residues. In germline, CDR1 is MDHEN, CDR2 SYDVKM. CDR3 residues: CASSQTGSGANVLTF. The CDR3 nucleotides are TGTGCCAGCAGCCAAACAGGCTCTGGGGCCAACGTCCTGACTTTC. The whole variable domain, filled in from reference TRBV28 and TRBJ2-6, reads DVKVTQSSRYLVKRTGEKVFLECVQDMDHENMFWYRQDPGLGLRLIYFSYDVKMKEKGDIPEGYSVSREKKERFSLILESASTNQTSMYLCASSQTGSGANVLTFGAGSRLTVL.

The J gene is TRBJ2-3, the V gene TRBV5-1; possibly TRBD2 for D (7 bases). Germline assignment: CDR1 SGHRS and CDR2 YFSETQ. The V and J ends lost 0 bases and 6 bases respectively, with 20 bases between them. This CDR3 has 17 amino acids. CDR3 protein: CASSLGGGGGALDTQYF. The CDR3 DNA is TGCGCCAGCAGCTTGGGGGGTGGAGGGGGGGCCCTGGATACGCAGTATTTT.